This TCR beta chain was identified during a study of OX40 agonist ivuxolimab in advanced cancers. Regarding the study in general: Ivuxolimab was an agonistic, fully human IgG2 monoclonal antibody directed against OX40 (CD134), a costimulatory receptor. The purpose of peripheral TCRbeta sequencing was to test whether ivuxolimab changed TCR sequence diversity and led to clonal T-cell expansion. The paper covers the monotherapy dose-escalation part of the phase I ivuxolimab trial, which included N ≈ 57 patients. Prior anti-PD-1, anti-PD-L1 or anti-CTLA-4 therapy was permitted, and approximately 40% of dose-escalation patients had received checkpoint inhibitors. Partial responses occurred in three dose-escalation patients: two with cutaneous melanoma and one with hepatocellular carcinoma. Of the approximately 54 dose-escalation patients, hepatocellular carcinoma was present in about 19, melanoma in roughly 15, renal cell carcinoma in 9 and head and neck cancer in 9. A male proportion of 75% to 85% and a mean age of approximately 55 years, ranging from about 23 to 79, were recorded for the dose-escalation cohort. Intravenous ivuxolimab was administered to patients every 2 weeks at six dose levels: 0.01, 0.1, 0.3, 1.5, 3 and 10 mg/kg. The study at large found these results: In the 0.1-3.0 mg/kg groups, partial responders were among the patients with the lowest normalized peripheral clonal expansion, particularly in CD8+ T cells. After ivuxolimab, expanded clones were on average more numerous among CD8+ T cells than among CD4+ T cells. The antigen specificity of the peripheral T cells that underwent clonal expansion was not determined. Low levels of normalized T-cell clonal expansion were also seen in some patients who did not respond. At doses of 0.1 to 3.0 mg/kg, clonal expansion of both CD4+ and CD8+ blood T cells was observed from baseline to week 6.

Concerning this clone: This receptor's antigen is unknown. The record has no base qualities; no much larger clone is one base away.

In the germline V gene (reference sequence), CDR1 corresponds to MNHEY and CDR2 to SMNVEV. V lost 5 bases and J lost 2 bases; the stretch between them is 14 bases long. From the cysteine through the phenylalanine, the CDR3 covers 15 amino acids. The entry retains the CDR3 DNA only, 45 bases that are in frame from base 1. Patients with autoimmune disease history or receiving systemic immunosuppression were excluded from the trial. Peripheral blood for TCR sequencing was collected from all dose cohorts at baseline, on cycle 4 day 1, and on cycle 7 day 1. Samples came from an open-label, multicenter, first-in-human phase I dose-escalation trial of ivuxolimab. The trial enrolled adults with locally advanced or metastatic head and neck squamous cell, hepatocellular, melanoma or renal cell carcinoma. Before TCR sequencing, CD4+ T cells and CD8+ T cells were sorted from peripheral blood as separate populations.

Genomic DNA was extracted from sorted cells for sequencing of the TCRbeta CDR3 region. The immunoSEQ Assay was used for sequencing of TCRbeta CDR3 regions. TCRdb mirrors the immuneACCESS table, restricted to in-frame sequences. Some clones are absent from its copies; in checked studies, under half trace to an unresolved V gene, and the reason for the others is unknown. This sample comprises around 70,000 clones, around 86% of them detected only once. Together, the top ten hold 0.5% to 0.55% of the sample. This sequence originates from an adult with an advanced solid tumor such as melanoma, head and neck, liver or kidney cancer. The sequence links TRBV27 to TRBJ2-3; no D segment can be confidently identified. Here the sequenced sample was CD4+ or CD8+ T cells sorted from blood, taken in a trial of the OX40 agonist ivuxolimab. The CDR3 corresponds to CASSPDSRATDTQYF. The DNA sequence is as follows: TGTGCCAGCAGTCCCGACTCCCGGGCCACAGATACGCAGTATTTT.